The 8 T cell receptor beta chains in this list originate from one sample, sequenced in a study of cytomegalovirus exposure and HLA in healthy donors. The PCR ran on 60 Vbeta and 13 Jbeta primers. Measured with immunoSEQ multiplex PCR; TCRdb has only the in-frame clones, and not every one. The data contain roughly 150,000 clones, roughly 10% of them seen just once; the ten biggest clones take up 1.5% to 2%. Sequences were obtained from PBMCs. The receptors were sampled from a male donor in good health and CMV-seronegative.

This clone was counted a few times. The J gene is TRBJ2-1, the V gene TRBV7-3; D might be TRBD1 (5 bases). The germline V gene has CDR1 SGHTA and CDR2 FQGTGA. This CDR3 is built from 14 residues. V gave up 3 bases and J gave up 8 bases, with 14 bases separating them. In nucleotides, the CDR3 is TGTGCCAGCAGCTTGGAAGGACAATCCGATGAGCAGTTCTTC. Its protein is CASSLEGQSDEQFF.

V usage is TRBV5-1 and J usage is TRBJ2-7; TRBD1 might be the D (7 bases). The CDR3 extends over 13 amino acids. CDR1 is SGHRS, CDR2 YFSETQ, per germline. Between the trimmed V and J ends, which lost 4 bases and 3 bases, there was a span of 11 bases. CDR3: CASSAGQHYEQYF. Written as DNA, the CDR3 is TGCGCCAGCAGCGCGGGACAGCACTACGAGCAGTACTTC.

The V gene is TRBV19, the J gene TRBJ1-5; D call uncertain. Trimming took 7 bases from V and 4 from J, leaving 14 bases between them. The CDR3 is 14 amino acids. Germline V gene sequence: CDR1 LNHDA, CDR2 SQIVND (reference sequence). The CDR3 sequence: CASTTLSWNQPQHF. The DNA of the CDR3 is TGTGCCAGTACTACGCTGTCCTGGAATCAGCCCCAGCATTTT.

This clone appeared a few times. In DNA, the CDR3 is TGTGCCACCAGCAGAGGACAGGGGACTGGAAACACCATATATTTT. Its protein product is CATSRGQGTGNTIYF. The V gene is TRBV15, the J gene TRBJ1-3; 8 bases are shared with TRBD1. After removal of 1 base from V and 2 bases from J, the junction contained 1 base not matched to a gene. Germline V gives CDR1 LNHNV, CDR2 YYDKDF (reference sequence). The CDR3 covers 15 residues. The full variable domain, in which reference TRBV15 and TRBJ1-3 provide the parts outside the CDR3, is DAMVIQNPRYQVTQFGKPVTLSCSQTLNHNVMYWYQQKSSQAPKLLFHYYDKDFNNEADTPDNFQSRRPNTSFCFLDIRSPGLGDTAMYLCATSRGQGTGNTIYFGEGSWLTVV.

The chain uses TRBV2 and TRBJ2-7, with 12 positions matching TRBD2. The V gene end was trimmed by 6 bases and the J gene end by 5 bases; junction bases not matched to a gene: 8. Germline values: CDR1 SNHLY, CDR2 FYNNEI. CDR3 length equals 15 residues. The CDR3 sequence: CASRATSGRRDEQYF. Written as DNA, the CDR3 is TGTGCCAGCAGGGCGACTAGCGGGAGAAGGGACGAGCAGTACTTC. The full variable domain, with the rest looked up from reference TRBV2 and TRBJ2-7, is EPEVTQTPSHQVTQMGQEVILRCVPISNHLYFYWYRQILGQKVEFLVSFYNNEISEKSEIFDDQFSVERPDGSNFTLKIRSTKLEDSAMYFCASRATSGRRDEQYFGPGTRLTVT.

The chain combines TRBV7-2 with TRBJ2-5, with D perhaps matching TRBD2 (6 bases). CDR1 is SGHTA, CDR2 FQGNSA, per germline. The CDR3 length is 15 residues. V lost 4 bases and J lost 2, with 14 bases in between. The DNA of the CDR3 is TGTGCCAGCAGCTCGAGACTAGTGTCACAAGAGACCCAGTACTTC. It specifies CASSSRLVSQETQYF.

The chain combines TRBV11-2 with TRBJ2-1; 7 bases agree with TRBD2. The germline gives CDR1 SGHAT, CDR2 FQNNGV. With 5 bases clipped from V and 14 bases from J, the junction kept 27 bases outside the gene matches. The CDR3 loop spans 18 amino acids. The CDR3: CASSVMPGGPPPPGVEFF. Here the CDR3 DNA reads TGTGCCAGCAGCGTCATGCCGGGGGGTCCCCCTCCGCCGGGCGTCGAGTTCTTC.

This clone was counted a few times. CDR3 nucleotides: TGTGCCAGCAGTTACGGGCAGGGAAGGCAGTACTTC. Protein: CASSYGQGRQYF. V and J are TRBV6-5 and TRBJ2-7, with TRBD1 as a possible D gene (5 bases). Germline V gives CDR1 MNHEY, CDR2 SVGAGI. The CDR3 contains 12 residues. The ends were cut back, 2 bases at V and 9 bases at J, with 11 bases in the middle.